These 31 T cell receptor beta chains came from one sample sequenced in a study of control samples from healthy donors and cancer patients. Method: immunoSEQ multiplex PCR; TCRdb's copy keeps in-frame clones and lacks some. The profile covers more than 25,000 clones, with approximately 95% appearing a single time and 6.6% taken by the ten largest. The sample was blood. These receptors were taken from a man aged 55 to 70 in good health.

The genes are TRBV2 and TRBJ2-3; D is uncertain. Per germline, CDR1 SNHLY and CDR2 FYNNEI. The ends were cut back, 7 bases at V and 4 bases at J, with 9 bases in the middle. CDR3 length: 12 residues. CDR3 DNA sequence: TGTGCCAGCAACAAGGGTCCAGATACGCAGTATTTT. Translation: CASNKGPDTQYF.

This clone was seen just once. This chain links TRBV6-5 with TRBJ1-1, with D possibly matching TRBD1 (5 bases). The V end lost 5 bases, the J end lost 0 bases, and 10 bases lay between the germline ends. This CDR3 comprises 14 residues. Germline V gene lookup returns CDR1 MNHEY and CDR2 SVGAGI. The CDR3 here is CASSPGRLNTEAFF. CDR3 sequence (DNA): TGTGCCAGCAGTCCGGGACGGTTGAACACTGAAGCTTTCTTT.

CDR3 nucleotide sequence: TGTGCCAGCAGTCGGACAGGGGCCGCCAATGAGCAGTTCTTC. Its translation: CASSRTGAANEQFF. The chain is built from TRBV9 and TRBJ2-1; 9 nucleotides agree with TRBD1. CDR1 and CDR2 (germline): SGDLS, YYNGEE. The V segment lost 5 bases and the J segment 6 bases; nucleotides outside the gene matches: 6. CDR3 size: 14 residues.

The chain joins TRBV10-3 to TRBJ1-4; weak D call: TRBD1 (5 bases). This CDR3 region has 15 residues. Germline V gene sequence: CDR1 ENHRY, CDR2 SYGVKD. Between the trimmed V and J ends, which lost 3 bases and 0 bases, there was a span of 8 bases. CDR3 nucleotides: TGTGCCATCAGTGATCCGACAGCAACTAATGAAAAACTGTTTTTT. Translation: CAISDPTATNEKLFF.

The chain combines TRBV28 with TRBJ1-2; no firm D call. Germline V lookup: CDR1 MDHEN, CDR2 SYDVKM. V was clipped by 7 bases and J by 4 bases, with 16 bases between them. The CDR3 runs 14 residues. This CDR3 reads CASNSFPGSYGYTF. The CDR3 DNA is TGTGCCAGCAACTCCTTCCCGGGCTCCTATGGCTACACCTTC.

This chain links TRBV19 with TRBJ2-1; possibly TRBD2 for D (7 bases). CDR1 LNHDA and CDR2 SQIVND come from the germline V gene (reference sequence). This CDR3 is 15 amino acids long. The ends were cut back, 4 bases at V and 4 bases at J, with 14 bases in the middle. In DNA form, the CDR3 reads TGTGCCAGTAGTAGGGGGGGGGCTGATTACAATGAGCAGTTCTTC. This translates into CASSRGGADYNEQFF.

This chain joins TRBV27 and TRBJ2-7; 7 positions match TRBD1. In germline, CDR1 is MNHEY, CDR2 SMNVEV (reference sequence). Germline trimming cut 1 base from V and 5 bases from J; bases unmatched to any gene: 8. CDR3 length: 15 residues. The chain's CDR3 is CASSLLGGAKDEQYF. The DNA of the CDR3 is TGTGCCAGCAGTTTATTAGGGGGCGCAAAGGACGAGCAGTACTTC.

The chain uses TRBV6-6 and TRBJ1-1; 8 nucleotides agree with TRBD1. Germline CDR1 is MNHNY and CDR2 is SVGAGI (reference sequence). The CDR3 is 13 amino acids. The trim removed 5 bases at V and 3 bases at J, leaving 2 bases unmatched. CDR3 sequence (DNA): TGTGCCAGCAGTCTGGACAGGGACACTGAAGCTTTCTTT. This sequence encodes CASSLDRDTEAFF.

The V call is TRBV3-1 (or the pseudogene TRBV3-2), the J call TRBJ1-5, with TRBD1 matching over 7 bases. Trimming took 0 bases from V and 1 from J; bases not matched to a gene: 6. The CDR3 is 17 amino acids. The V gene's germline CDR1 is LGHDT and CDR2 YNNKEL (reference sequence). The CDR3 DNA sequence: TGTGCCAGCAGCCAAGATCGCGACAGGGCGAGCAATCAGCCCCAGCATTTT. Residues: CASSQDRDRASNQPQHF.

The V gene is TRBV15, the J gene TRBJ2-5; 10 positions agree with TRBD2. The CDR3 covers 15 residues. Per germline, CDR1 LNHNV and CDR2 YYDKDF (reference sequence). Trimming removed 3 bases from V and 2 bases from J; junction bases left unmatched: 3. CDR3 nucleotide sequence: TGTGCCACCAGCAGGACTAGCGGGCTACAAGAGACCCAGTACTTC. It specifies CATSRTSGLQETQYF. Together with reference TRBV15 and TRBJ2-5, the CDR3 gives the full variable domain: DAMVIQNPRYQVTQFGKPVTLSCSQTLNHNVMYWYQQKSSQAPKLLFHYYDKDFNNEADTPDNFQSRRPNTSFCFLDIRSPGLGDTAMYLCATSRTSGLQETQYFGPGTRLLVL.

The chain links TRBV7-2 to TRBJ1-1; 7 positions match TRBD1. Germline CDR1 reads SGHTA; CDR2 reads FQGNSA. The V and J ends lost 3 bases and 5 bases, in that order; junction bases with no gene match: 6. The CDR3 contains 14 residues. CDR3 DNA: TGTGCCAGCAGCTTCTCAGGGGGTAATACTGAAGCTTTCTTT. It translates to CASSFSGGNTEAFF.

CDR3 sequence reads: CATTLQGSTEAFF. DNA for the CDR3: TGCGCCACCACGTTACAGGGGAGCACTGAAGCTTTCTTT. The chain employs TRBV10-2 and TRBJ1-1; 7 nucleotides agree with TRBD1. This CDR3 comprises 13 residues. Germline-derived CDR1 and CDR2 are WSHSY and SAAADI. Trimming removed 10 bases from V and 4 bases from J; junction bases left unmatched: 9.

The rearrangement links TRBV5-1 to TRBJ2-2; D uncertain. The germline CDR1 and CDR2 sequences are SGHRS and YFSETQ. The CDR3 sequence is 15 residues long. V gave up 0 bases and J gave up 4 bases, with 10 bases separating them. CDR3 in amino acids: CASSLEVGRTGELFF. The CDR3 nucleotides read TGCGCCAGCAGCTTGGAGGTAGGGCGCACCGGGGAGCTGTTTTTT.

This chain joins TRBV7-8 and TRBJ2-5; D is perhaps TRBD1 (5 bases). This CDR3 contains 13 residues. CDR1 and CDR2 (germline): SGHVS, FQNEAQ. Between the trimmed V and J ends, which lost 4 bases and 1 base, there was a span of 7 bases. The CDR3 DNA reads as TGTGCCAGCAGCTCGACAGTCCAAGAGACCCAGTACTTC. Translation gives CASSSTVQETQYF.

The CDR3 bases are TGTGCCAGCAGTTTCTTAGAGAACACTGAAGCTTTCTTT. The encoded protein is CASSFLENTEAFF. V gene TRBV27 combines with J gene TRBJ1-1; D gene uncertain. Germline V CDR1 and CDR2: MNHEY, SMNVEV (reference sequence). Trimming took 3 bases from V and 1 from J, leaving 6 bases between them. The CDR3 extends over 13 amino acids.

CDR3 DNA: TGTGCCAGCAGTCCTGTCGGGCTCGCCAAAAACATTCAGTACTTC. Amino acids: CASSPVGLAKNIQYF. The V and J genes are TRBV27 and TRBJ2-4, with D uncertain. V was pared by 5 bases and J by 1 base, with 12 bases between. The CDR3 has 15 amino acids. Germline CDR1 is MNHEY and CDR2 is SMNVEV (reference sequence).

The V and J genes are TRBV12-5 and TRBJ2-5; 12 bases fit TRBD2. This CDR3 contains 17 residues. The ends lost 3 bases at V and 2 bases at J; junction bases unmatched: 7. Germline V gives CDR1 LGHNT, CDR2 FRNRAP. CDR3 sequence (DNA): TGTGCTAGTGGTTTACCTTCACTAGCGGGGGGACAAGAGACCCAGTACTTC. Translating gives CASGLPSLAGGQETQYF.

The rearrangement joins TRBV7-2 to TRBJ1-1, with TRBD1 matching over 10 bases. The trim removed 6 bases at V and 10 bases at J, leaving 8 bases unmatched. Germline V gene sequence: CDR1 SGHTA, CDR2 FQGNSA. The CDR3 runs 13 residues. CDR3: CASSRQGAGRAFF. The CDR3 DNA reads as TGTGCCAGCAGTCGACAGGGGGCCGGGCGAGCTTTCTTT.

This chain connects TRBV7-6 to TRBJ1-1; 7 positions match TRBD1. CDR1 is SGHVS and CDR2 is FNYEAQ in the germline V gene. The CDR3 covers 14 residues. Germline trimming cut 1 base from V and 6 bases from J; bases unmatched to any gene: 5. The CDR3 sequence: CASSLGMGQPEAFF. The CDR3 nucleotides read TGTGCCAGCAGCTTAGGGATGGGACAGCCTGAAGCTTTCTTT.

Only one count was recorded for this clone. For the CDR3, the DNA is TGTGCCAGCAGCTTAGTGGCATCTACGGACAGGGGGCGAGTTTATGGCTACACCTTC. Translation: CASSLVASTDRGRVYGYTF. The V and J genes are TRBV7-2 and TRBJ1-2; 11 bases line up with TRBD1. Per germline, CDR1 SGHTA and CDR2 FQGNSA. Trimming at V came to 1 base and at J to 5 bases, leaving 15 bases not matched to a gene. CDR3 size: 19 residues.

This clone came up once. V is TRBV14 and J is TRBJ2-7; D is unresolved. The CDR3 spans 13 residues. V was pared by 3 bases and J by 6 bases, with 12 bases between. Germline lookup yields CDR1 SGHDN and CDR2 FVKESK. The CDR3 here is CASSQAATGEQYF. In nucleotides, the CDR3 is TGTGCCAGCAGCCAGGCCGCGACGGGCGAGCAGTACTTC.

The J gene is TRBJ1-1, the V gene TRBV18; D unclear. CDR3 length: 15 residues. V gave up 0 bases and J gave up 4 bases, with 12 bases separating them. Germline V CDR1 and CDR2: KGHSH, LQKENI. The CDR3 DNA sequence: TGTGCCAGCTCACCACCTACTTCTGGAGGCACTGAAGCTTTCTTT. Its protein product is CASSPPTSGGTEAFF.

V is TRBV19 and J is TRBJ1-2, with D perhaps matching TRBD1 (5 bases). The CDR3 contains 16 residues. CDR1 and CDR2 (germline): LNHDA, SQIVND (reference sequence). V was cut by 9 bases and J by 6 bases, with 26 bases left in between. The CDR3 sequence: CASVLTTANVGHGYTF. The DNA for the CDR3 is TGTGCCAGCGTTCTAACGACAGCGAACGTAGGGCATGGCTACACCTTC.

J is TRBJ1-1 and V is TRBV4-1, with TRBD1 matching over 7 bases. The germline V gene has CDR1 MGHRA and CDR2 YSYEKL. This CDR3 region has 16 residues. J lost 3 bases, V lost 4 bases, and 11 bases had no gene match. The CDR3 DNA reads TGCGCCAGCAGCCTCACCGGGACAGTATTCTACACTGAAGCTTTCTTT. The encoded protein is CASSLTGTVFYTEAFF.

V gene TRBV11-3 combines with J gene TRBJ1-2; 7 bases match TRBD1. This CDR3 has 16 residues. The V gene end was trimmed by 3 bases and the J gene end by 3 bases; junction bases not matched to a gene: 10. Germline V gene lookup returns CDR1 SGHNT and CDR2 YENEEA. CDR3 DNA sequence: TGTGCCAGCAGCTTCGACGGGACAGCACCTCACTATGGCTACACCTTC. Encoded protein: CASSFDGTAPHYGYTF.

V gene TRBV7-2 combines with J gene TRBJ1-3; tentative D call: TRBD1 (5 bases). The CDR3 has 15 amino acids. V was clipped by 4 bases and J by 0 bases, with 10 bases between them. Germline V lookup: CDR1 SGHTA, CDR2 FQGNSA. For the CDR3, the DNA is TGTGCCAGCAGCTGGGACGCTTACTCTGGAAACACCATATATTTT. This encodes CASSWDAYSGNTIYF.

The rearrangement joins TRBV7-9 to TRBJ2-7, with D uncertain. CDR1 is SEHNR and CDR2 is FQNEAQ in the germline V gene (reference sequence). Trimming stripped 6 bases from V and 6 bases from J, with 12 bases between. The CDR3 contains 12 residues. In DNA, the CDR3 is TGTGCCAGCAGTTTCGTCTACTCCGAGCAGTACTTC. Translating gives CASSFVYSEQYF.

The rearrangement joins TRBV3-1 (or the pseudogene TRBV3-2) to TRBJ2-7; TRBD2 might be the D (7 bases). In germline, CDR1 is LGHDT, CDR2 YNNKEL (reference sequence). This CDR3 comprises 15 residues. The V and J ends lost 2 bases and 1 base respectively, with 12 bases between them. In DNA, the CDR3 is TGTGCCAGCAGCCAAAACGGGGGGCTATCCTACGAGCAGTACTTC. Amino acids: CASSQNGGLSYEQYF.

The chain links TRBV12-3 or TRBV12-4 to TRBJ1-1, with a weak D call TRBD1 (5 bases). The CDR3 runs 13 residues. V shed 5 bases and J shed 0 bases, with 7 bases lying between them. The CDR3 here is CASSKTVNTEAFF. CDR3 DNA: TGTGCCAGCAGTAAGACAGTGAACACTGAAGCTTTCTTT.

Here the CDR3 DNA reads TGTGCCAGCAGCTTAGAACTAGCGGGGAGAGATACGCAGTATTTT. Its protein is CASSLELAGRDTQYF. This chain connects TRBV7-2 to TRBJ2-3, with 10 nucleotides matching TRBD2. J gave up 5 bases and V 1 base, and 3 bases lay outside the gene matches. The CDR3 runs to 15 residues. Germline CDR1 SGHTA, CDR2 FQGNSA.

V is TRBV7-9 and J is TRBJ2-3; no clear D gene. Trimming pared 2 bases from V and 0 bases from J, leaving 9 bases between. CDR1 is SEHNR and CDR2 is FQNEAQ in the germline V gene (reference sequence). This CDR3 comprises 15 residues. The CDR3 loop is CASSLLGSSTDTQYF. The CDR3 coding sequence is TGTGCCAGCAGCTTACTGGGGTCAAGCACAGATACGCAGTATTTT.